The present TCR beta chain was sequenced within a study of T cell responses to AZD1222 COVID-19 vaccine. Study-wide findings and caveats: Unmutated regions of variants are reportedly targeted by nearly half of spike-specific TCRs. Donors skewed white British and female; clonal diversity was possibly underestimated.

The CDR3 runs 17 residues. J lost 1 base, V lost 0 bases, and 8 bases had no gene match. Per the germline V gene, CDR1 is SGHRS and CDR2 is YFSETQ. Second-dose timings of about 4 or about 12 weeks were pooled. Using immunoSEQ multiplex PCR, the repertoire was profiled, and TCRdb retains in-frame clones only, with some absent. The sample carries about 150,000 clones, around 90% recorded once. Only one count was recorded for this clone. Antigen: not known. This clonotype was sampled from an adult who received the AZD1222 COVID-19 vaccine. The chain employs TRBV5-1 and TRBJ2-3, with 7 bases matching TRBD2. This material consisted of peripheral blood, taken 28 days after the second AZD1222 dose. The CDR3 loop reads CASSLGRGGGGTDTQYF. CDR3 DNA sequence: TGCGCCAGCAGCTTGGGAAGAGGCGGGGGAGGCACAGATACGCAGTATTTT. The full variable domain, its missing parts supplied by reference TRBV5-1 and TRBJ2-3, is KAGVTQTPRYLIKTRGQQVTLSCSPISGHRSVSWYQQTPGQGLQFLFEYFSETQRNKGNFPGRFSGRQFSNSRSEMNVSTLELGDSALYLCASSLGRGGGGTDTQYFGPGTRLTVL.